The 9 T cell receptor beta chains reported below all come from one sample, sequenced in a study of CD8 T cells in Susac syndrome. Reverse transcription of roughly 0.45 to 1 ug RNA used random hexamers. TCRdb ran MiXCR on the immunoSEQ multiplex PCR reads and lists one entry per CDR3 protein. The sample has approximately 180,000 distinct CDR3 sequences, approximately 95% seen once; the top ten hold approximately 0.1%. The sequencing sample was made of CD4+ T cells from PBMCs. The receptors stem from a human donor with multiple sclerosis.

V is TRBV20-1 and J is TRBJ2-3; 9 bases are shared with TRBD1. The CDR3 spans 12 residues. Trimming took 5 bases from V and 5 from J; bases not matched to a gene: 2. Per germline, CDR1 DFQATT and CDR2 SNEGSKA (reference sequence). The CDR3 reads CSADRGGDTQYF. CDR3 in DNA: TGCAGTGCTGACAGGGGGGGAGATACGCAGTATTTT.

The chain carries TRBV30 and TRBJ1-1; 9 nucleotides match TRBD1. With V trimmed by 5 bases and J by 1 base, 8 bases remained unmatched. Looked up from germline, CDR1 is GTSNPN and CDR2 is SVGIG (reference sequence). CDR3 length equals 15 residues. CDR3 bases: TGTGCCTGGCATACAGGGGGCACTTCGAACACTGAAGCTTTCTTT. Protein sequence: CAWHTGGTSNTEAFF.

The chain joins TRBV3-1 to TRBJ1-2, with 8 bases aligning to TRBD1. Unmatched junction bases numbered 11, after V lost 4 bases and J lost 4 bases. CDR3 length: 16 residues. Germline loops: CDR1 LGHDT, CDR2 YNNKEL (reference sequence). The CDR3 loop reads CASSRLSTGESYGYTF. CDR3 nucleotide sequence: TGTGCCAGCAGCCGCCTTTCGACAGGGGAGAGCTATGGCTACACCTTC. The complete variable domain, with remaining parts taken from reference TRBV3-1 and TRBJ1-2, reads DTAVSQTPKYLVTQMGNDKSIKCEQNLGHDTMYWYKQDSKKFLKIMFSYNNKELIINETVPNRFSPKSPDKAHLNLHINSLELGDSAVYFCASSRLSTGESYGYTFGSGTRLTVV.

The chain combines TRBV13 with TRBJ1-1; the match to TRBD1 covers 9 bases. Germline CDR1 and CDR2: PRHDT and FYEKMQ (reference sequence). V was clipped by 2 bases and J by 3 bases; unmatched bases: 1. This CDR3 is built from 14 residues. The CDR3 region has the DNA TGTGCCAGCAGCTTATGGGACAGGGACACTGAAGCTTTCTTT. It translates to CASSLWDRDTEAFF. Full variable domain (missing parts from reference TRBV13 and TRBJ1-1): AAGVIQSPRHLIKEKRETATLKCYPIPRHDTVYWYQQGPGQDPQFLISFYEKMQSDKGSIPDRFSAQQFSDYHSELNMSSLELGDSALYFCASSLWDRDTEAFFGQGTRLTVV.

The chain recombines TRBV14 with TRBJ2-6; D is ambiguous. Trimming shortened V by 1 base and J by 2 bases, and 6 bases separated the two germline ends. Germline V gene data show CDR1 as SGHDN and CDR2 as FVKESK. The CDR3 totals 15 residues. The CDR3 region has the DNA TGTGCCAGCAGCCAAGTTCTGCCTGGGGCCAACGTCCTGACTTTC. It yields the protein CASSQVLPGANVLTF.

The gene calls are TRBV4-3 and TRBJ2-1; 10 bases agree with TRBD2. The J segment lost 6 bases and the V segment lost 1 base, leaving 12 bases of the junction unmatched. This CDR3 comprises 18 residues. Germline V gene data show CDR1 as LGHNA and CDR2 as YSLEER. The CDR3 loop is CASSQGPGLADPSNEQFF. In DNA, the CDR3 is TGCGCCAGCAGCCAAGGCCCAGGACTAGCGGACCCAAGCAATGAGCAGTTCTTC.

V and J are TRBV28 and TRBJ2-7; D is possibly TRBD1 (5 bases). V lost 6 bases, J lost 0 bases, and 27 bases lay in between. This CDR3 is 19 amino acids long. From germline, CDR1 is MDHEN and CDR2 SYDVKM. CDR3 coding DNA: TGTGCCAGCAGCTCCCGGTGGGGCTCCCCTTCGACCAACTCCTACGAGCAGTACTTC. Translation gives CASSSRWGSPSTNSYEQYF. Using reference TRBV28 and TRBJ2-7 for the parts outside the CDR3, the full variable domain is DVKVTQSSRYLVKRTGEKVFLECVQDMDHENMFWYRQDPGLGLRLIYFSYDVKMKEKGDIPEGYSVSREKKERFSLILESASTNQTSMYLCASSSRWGSPSTNSYEQYFGPGTRLTVT.

In DNA, the CDR3 is TGCGCCAGCAGCTTGGGTTACGAGACCCAGTACTTC. Its protein product is CASSLGYETQYF. V is TRBV5-1 and J is TRBJ2-5; D remains ambiguous. V shed 0 bases and J shed 5 bases, with 5 bases lying between them. The length of the CDR3 is 12 residues. The V gene's germline CDR1 is SGHRS and CDR2 YFSETQ.

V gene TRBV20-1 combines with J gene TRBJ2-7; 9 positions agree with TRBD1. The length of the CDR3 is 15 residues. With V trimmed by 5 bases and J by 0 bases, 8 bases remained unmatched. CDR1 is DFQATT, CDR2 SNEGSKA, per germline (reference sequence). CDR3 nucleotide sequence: TGCAGTGCTCGTAAAGGGACAGGGCTCTCCTACGAGCAGTACTTC. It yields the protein CSARKGTGLSYEQYF.